Detailed here is one TCR beta chain. Antigen unknown. The data belong to a study of T cells in Graves' hyperthyroidism and ophthalmopathy. Individuals with ophthalmopathy presented a Clinical Activity Score of at least 3, a NOSPECS grade of at least 4 and a duration under 3 months. The study left out patients who had uncontrolled infection, other autoimmune disease, pregnancy or lactation. TCR beta CDR3 regions were amplified from RNA. The study used the HTBI primer set for a first-round RT-PCR of the TCR CDR3. MiXCR was run by TCRdb on the multiplex PCR reads, yielding one entry per CDR3 protein. Of fewer than 700,000 distinct CDR3 sequences listed, about 15% are singletons. Regarding the study as a whole: In the analysis, a 13 V-J model separated ophthalmopathy from stable hyperthyroidism.

This clonotype was sampled from a woman aged 18-29 years with Graves' ophthalmopathy. Sample: blood.

The CDR3 region has the DNA TGTGCCAGCAGCTTTCTTATGGGCTCCGATACGCAGTATTTT. Protein product: CASSFLMGSDTQYF. V usage is TRBV5-6 and J usage is TRBJ2-3; no reliable D call. The CDR3 is made up of 14 amino acids. The ends were cut back, 2 bases at V and 6 bases at J, with 13 bases in the middle. CDR1 and CDR2 from the germline V gene are SGHDT and YYEEEE.